This T cell receptor (beta chain) is drawn from a study of CD4 T cells in relation to SARS-CoV-2 and coronaviruses. The unexposed donors gave CD4+ T cells in about 2011-2018, prior to COVID-19. CD4+ T cells were isolated from the cells after 10 days of culture. Germline CDR1 SGHNT, CDR2 YYREEE (reference sequence). Trimming removed 1 base from V and 2 bases from J, with 10 bases in between. This CDR3 spans 14 amino acids. This clone was seen just once. Its antigen is unidentified. Measured with immunoSEQ multiplex PCR; TCRdb has only the in-frame clones, and not every one. The sample has roughly 30,000 clones; over 60% are singletons.

This chain connects TRBV5-4 to TRBJ2-7; D is possibly TRBD2 (7 bases). The source material was CD4+ T cells from PBMCs, cultured in vitro. This TCR was sampled from a human donor in good health. As DNA, the CDR3 is TGTGCCAGCAGCTTGCAGGGGACTACCTACGAGCAGTACTTC. Residues: CASSLQGTTYEQYF. Based on the CDR3 plus reference TRBV5-4 and TRBJ2-7, the full variable domain is ETGVTQSPTHLIKTRGQQVTLRCSSQSGHNTVSWYQQALGQGPQFIFQYYREEENGRGNFPPRFSGLQFPNYSSELNVNALELDDSALYLCASSLQGTTYEQYFGPGTRLTVT.